This T cell receptor beta chain emerged from a study of blood T cell repertoires in COVID-19. Study information: COVID-19 samples from acute and convalescent phases originated in the United States, Italy and Spain.

CDR1 is MNHEY, CDR2 SMNVEV, per germline (reference sequence). The CDR3 is made up of 13 amino acids. V shed 6 bases and J shed 7 bases, with 10 bases lying between them. Participants were placed into cohorts based on the clinical history they reported. Cohort 3 recovery required two negative PCRs, clearance, or symptom resolution. In the original workflow: How many nucleated cells were present was estimated from reference gene primer amplification. TCRdb's copy holds only in-frame clones and misses some; the assay was immunoSEQ multiplex PCR. V and J calls plus clone size are reproduced from that table; the DNA served to infer D and trimming. This table has approximately 320,000 clones, roughly 89% appearing once.

This rearrangement joins TRBV27 to TRBJ1-6, with D uncertain. The source of this sequence is a woman under 30 who had recovered from COVID-19. The source material was PBMCs or T cells enriched from blood (not recorded which). For the CDR3, the DNA is TGTGCCAGCAGACCAGTCAGGAATTCACCCCTCCACTTT. It yields the protein CASRPVRNSPLHF.